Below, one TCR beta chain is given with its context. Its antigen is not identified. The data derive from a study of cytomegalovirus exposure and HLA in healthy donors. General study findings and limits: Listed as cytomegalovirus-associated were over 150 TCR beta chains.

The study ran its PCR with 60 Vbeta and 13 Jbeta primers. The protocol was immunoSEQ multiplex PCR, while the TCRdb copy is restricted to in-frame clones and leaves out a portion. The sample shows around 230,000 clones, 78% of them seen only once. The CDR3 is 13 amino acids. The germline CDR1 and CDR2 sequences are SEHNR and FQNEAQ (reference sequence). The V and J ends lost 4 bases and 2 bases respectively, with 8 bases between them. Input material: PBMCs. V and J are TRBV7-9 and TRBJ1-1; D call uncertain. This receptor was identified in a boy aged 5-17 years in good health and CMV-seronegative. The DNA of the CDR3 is TGTGCCAGCAGCTCCCTTATAAACACTGAAGCTTTCTTT. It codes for CASSSLINTEAFF.